Here is one TCR beta chain with its context. The target antigen is unknown. Sequencing was performed with immunoSEQ multiplex PCR; in TCRdb, only in-frame clones are kept and a portion is missing. Of hundreds of thousands of clones in the sample, about 96% are singletons; the top ten hold around 0.1%. Germline V gives CDR1 MNHEY, CDR2 SMNVEV (reference sequence). The V and J ends lost 3 bases and 2 bases respectively, with 9 bases between them. CDR3 length: 14 residues. This specimen comes from a study of shared clonotypes between healthy human individuals. Study summary: Per donor, three plates held CD4 naive cells, three held CD4 memory, two held CD8 naive and one held CD8 memory.

Naivety among CD8 cells was defined by CD45RO negativity and positive CCR7 selection, thereby excluding terminally differentiated effector memory CD45RA+ cells. HIV-negative, healthy adults without recent acute infections or vaccinations were the donors. Study findings and constraints: Clonotypes shared by all four donors outscored non-shared clonotypes in generation probability.

The chain employs TRBV27 and TRBJ2-3; D is unclear. Sequenced material: naive CD8+ T cells sorted from blood. The sequence derives from a woman aged 25 to 39 in good health. The CDR3: CASSFERYTDTQYF. The CDR3 region has the DNA TGTGCCAGCAGTTTTGAGAGGTACACAGATACGCAGTATTTT.